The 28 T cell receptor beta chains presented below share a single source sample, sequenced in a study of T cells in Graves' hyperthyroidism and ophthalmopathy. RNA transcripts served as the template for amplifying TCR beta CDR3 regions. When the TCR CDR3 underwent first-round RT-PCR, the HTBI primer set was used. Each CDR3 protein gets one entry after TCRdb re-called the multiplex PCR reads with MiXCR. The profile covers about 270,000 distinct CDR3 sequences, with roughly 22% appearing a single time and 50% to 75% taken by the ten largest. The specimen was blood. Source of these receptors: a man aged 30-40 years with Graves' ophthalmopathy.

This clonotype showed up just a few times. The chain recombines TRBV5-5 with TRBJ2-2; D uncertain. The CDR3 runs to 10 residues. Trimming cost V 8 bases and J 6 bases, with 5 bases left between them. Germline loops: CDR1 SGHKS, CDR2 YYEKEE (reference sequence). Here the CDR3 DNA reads TGTGCCAGGGTCGCCGGGGAGCTGTTTTTT. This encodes CARVAGELFF.

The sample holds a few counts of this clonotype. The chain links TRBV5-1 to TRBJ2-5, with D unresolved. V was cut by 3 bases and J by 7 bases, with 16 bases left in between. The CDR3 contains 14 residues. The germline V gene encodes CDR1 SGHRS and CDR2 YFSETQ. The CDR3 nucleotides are TGCGCCAGCAGCTCGGACGGCGGCCCAAGGACCCAGTACTTC. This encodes CASSSDGGPRTQYF.

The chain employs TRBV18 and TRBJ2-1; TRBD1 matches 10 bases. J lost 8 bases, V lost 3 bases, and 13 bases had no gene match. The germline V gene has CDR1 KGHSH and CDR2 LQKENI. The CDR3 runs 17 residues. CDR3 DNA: TGTGCCAGCTCACCTACCGATAGAGCCGGGACAGGGGATGAGCAGTTCTTC. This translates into CASSPTDRAGTGDEQFF.

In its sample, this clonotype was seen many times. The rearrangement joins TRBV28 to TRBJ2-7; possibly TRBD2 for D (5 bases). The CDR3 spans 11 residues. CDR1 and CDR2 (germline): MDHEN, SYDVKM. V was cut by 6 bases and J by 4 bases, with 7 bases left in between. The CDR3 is CASSWEYEQYF. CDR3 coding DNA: TGTGCCAGCAGCTGGGAGTACGAGCAGTACTTC. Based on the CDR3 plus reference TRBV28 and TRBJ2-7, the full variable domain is DVKVTQSSRYLVKRTGEKVFLECVQDMDHENMFWYRQDPGLGLRLIYFSYDVKMKEKGDIPEGYSVSREKKERFSLILESASTNQTSMYLCASSWEYEQYFGPGTRLTVT.

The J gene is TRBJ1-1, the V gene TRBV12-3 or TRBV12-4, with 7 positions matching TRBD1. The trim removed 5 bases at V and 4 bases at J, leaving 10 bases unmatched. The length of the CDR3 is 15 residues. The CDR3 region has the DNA TGTGCCAGCAGTCCCCGACAGGGTTTGGGCACTGAAGCTTTCTTT. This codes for CASSPRQGLGTEAFF.

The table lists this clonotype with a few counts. The CDR3 coding sequence is TGCGCCAGCAGCTCCCAGGGTCTTGAGCAGTTCTTC. Translation gives CASSSQGLEQFF. This chain links TRBV5-1 with TRBJ2-1, with a possible D match to TRBD1 (5 bases). V shed 3 bases and J shed 9 bases, with 10 bases lying between them. This CDR3 contains 12 residues. The germline V gene has CDR1 SGHRS and CDR2 YFSETQ. The full variable domain, rest sourced from reference TRBV5-1 and TRBJ2-1, is KAGVTQTPRYLIKTRGQQVTLSCSPISGHRSVSWYQQTPGQGLQFLFEYFSETQRNKGNFPGRFSGRQFSNSRSEMNVSTLELGDSALYLCASSSQGLEQFFGPGTRLTVL.

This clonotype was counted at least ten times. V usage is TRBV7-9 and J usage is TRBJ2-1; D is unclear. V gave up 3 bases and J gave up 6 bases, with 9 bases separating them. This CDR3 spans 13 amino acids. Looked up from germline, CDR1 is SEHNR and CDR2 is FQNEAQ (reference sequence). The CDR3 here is CASSFGTGNEQFF. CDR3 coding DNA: TGTGCCAGCAGCTTCGGCACCGGCAATGAGCAGTTCTTC. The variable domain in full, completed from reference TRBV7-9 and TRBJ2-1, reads DTGVSQNPRHKITKRGQNVTFRCDPISEHNRLYWYRQTLGQGPEFLTYFQNEAQLEKSRLLSDRFSAERPKGSFSTLEIQRTEQGDSAMYLCASSFGTGNEQFFGPGTRLTVL.

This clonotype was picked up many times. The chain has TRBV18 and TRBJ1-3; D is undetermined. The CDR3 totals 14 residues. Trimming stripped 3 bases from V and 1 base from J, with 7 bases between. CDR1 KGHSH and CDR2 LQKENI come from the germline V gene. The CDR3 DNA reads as TGTGCCAGCTCACCTCAGGTGTCTGGAAACACCATATATTTT. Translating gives CASSPQVSGNTIYF.

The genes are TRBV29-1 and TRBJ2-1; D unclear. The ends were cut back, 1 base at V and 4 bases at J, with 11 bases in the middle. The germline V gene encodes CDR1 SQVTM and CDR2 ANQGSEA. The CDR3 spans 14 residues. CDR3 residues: CSVEAHGGYNEQFF. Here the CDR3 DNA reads TGCAGCGTTGAAGCGCACGGCGGATACAATGAGCAGTTCTTC.

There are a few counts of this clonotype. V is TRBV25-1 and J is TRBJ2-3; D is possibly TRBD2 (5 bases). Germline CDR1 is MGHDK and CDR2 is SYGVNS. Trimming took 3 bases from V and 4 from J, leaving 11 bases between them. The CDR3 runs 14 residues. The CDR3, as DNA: TGTGCCAGCAGTGAGCCTAGCCGTTCAGATACGCAGTATTTT. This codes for CASSEPSRSDTQYF.

For the CDR3, the DNA is TGCAGTGTACCTGGGCCTGAAGCTTTCTTT. Translating it yields CSVPGPEAFF. V is TRBV20-1 and J is TRBJ1-1; D ambiguous. Trimming shortened V by 7 bases and J by 6 bases, and 9 bases separated the two germline ends. The CDR3 loop spans 10 amino acids. Germline lookup yields CDR1 DFQATT and CDR2 SNEGSKA (reference sequence).

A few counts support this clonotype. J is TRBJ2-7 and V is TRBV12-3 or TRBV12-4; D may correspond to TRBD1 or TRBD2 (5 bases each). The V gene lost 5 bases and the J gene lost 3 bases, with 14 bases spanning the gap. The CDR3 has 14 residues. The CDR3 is CASSTGTMGYEQYF. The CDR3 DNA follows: TGTGCCAGCAGTACCGGGACGATGGGCTACGAGCAGTACTTC.

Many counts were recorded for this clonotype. The CDR3 here is CAWSVPGQPQHF. DNA of the CDR3: TGTGCCTGGAGTGTACCAGGGCAGCCCCAGCATTTT. This chain links TRBV30 with TRBJ1-5, with D possibly TRBD1 on 5 matching bases. The germline V gene has CDR1 GTSNPN and CDR2 SVGIG (reference sequence). CDR3 length equals 12 residues. The V end lost 0 bases, the J end lost 7 bases, and 7 bases lay between the germline ends.

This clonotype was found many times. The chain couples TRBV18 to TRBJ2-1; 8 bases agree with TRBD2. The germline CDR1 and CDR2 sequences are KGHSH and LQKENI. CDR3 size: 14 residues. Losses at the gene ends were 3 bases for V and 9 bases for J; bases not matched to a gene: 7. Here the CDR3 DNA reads TGTGCCAGCTCACCCCGTGGACTAGCAAGTGAGCAGTTCTTC. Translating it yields CASSPRGLASEQFF.

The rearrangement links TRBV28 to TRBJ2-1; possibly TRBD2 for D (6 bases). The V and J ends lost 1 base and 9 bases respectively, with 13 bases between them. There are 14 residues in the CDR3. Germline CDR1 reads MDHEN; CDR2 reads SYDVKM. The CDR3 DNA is TGTGCCAGCAGTTTATCGCAGTTGGGGGGTGAGCAGTTCTTC. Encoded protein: CASSLSQLGGEQFF.

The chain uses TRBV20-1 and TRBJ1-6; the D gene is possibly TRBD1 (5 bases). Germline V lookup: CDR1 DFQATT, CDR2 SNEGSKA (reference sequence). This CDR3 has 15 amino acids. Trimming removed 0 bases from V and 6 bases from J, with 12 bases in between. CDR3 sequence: CSAREGGGRNSPLHF. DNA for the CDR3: TGCAGTGCTAGAGAGGGGGGAGGACGTAATTCACCCCTCCACTTT.

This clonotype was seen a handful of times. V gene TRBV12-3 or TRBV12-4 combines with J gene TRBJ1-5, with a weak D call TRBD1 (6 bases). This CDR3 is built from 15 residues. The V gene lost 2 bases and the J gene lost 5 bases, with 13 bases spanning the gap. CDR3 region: CASSLMGGADQPQHF. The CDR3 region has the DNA TGTGCCAGCAGTTTAATGGGGGGGGCTGATCAGCCCCAGCATTTT.

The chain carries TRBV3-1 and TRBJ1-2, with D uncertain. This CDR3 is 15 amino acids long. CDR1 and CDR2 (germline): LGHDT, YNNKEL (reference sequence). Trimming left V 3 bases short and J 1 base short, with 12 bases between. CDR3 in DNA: TGTGCCAGCAGCCACCTAGACCGATTTAACTATGGCTACACCTTC. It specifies CASSHLDRFNYGYTF.

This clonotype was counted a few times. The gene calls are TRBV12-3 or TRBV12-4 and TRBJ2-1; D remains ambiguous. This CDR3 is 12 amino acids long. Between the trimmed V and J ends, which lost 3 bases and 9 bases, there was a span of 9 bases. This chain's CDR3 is CASSLRFGEQFF. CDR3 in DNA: TGTGCCAGCAGTTTGAGGTTCGGTGAGCAGTTCTTC.

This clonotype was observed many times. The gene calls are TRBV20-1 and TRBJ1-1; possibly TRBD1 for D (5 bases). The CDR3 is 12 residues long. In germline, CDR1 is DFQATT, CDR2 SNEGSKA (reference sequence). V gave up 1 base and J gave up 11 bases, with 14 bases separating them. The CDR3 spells CSARAVEGVAFF. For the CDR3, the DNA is TGCAGTGCTAGAGCTGTAGAAGGGGTTGCTTTCTTT.

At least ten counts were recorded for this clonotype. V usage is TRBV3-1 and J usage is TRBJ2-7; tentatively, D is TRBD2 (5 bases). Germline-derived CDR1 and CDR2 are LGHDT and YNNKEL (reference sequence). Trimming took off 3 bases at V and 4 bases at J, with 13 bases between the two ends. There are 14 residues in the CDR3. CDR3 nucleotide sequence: TGTGCCAGCAGCCACTCAGCGGTGTGGTACGAGCAGTACTTC. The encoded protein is CASSHSAVWYEQYF.

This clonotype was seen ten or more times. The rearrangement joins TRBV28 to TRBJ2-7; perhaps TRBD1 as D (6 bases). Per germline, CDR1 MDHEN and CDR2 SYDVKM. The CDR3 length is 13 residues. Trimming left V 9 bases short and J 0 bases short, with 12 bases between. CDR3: CASNRDLSYEQYF. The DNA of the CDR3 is TGTGCCAGTAACAGGGACCTCTCCTACGAGCAGTACTTC.

CDR3 nucleotides: TGTGCCATCAGTCCCGGACAGAAGAACACTGAAGCTTTCTTT. It is translated as CAISPGQKNTEAFF. J is TRBJ1-1 and V is TRBV10-3; tentative D call: TRBD1 (6 bases). Germline CDR1 ENHRY, CDR2 SYGVKD. This CDR3 has 14 amino acids. The ends were cut back, 5 bases at V and 1 base at J, with 11 bases in the middle.

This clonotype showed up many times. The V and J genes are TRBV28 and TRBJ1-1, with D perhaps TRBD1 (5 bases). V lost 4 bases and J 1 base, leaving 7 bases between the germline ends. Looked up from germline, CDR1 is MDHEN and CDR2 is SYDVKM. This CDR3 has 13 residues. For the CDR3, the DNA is TGTGCCAGCAGTTGGGGCGAGAACACTGAAGCTTTCTTT. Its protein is CASSWGENTEAFF.

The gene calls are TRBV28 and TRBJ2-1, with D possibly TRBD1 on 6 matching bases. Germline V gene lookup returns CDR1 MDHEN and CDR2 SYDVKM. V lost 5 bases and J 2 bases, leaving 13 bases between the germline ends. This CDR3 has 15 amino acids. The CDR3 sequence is CASSPQGEAYNEQFF. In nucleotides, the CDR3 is TGTGCCAGCAGTCCACAGGGCGAAGCCTACAATGAGCAGTTCTTC.

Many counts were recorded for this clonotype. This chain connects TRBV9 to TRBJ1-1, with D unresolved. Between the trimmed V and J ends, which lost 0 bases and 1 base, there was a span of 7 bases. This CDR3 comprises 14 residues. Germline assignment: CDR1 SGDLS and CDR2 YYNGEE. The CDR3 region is CASSVGGQNTEAFF. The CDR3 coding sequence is TGTGCCAGCAGCGTAGGCGGGCAGAACACTGAAGCTTTCTTT.

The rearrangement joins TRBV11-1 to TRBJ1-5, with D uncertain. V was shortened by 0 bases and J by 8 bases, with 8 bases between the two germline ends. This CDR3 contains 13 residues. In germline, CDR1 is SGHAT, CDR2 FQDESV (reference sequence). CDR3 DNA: TGTGCCAGCAGCTTAGCCCCCGGCGAGCCCCAGCATTTT. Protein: CASSLAPGEPQHF.

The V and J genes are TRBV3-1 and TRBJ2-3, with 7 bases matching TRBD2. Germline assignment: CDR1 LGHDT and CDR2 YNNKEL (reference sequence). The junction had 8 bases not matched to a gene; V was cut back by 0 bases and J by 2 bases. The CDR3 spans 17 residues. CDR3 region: CASSQDRAGANTDTQYF. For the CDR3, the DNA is TGTGCCAGCAGCCAAGATAGGGCGGGAGCGAACACAGATACGCAGTATTTT.